This TCR beta chain was documented in a study of OX40 agonist ivuxolimab in advanced cancers. Germline CDR1 SNHLY, CDR2 FYNNEI. Trimming cost V 2 bases and J 3 bases, with 10 bases left between them. CDR3 size: 15 residues. The repertoire was sequenced with immunoSEQ multiplex PCR; TCRdb's copy has only in-frame clones and lacks some. The sample includes around 140,000 clones, 85% to 95% of them seen just once. The chain employs TRBV2 and TRBJ2-2, with a weak D call TRBD2 (5 bases). The TCR was taken from an adult with an advanced solid tumor such as melanoma, head and neck, liver or kidney cancer. The material sequenced was CD4+ or CD8+ T cells sorted from blood, taken in a trial of the OX40 agonist ivuxolimab. The CDR3 DNA follows: TGTGCCAGCAGTGAACGGGGTCTTTACACCGGGGAGCTGTTTTTT. Translating gives CASSERGLYTGELFF.